The 24 T cell receptor beta chains below all came from one sample that was sequenced in a study of TIL therapy for anti-PD-1-resistant metastatic lung cancer. This was the immunoSEQ v3 assay. The assay was immunoSEQ multiplex PCR, and TCRdb's table has in-frame clones only and misses some. The sample consists of around 45,000 clones, less than 75% of them appearing once. Sample time point: pre-treatment sample, taken before nivolumab and TIL therapy. The tumor samples were excised metastases, mostly pleural nodules or supraclavicular lymph nodes. Source: tumor tissue, taken at baseline. These receptors originate from a person aged 25 to 85 with non-small cell lung cancer.

The chain has TRBV15 and TRBJ2-1; D gene uncertain. The CDR3 has 13 residues. Germline assignment: CDR1 LNHNV and CDR2 YYDKDF (reference sequence). Trimming took off 6 bases at V and 10 bases at J, with 16 bases between the two ends. The CDR3 region has the DNA TGTGCCACCAGGGAACCCGGTTTTGGCGAGCAGTTCTTC. This encodes CATREPGFGEQFF.

The J gene is TRBJ2-3, the V gene TRBV4-1; D is possibly TRBD2 (5 bases). V lost 0 bases and J 0 bases, leaving 16 bases between the germline ends. The CDR3 extends over 18 amino acids. Germline values: CDR1 MGHRA, CDR2 YSYEKL. DNA of the CDR3: TGCGCCAGCAGCCAAGAAAAAACTACAAGGACTAGCACAGATACGCAGTATTTT. Translated, it gives CASSQEKTTRTSTDTQYF.

This clone was picked up one time. The gene calls are TRBV7-2 and TRBJ1-3; D unresolved. The CDR3 has 13 amino acids. CDR1 is SGHTA, CDR2 FQGNSA, per germline. V was trimmed by 4 bases and J by 3 bases, leaving 7 bases between them. As DNA, the CDR3 is TGTGCCAGCAGCTCGGTTTTTGGAAACACCATATATTTT. Its translation: CASSSVFGNTIYF.

CDR3 in DNA: TGTGCCAGCAGCTTAAAGGACAGCCACGATCTGCATTTT. Translated, it gives CASSLKDSHDLHF. This chain joins TRBV7-3 and TRBJ1-5; a possible D gene is TRBD1 (6 bases). V lost 1 base and J 15 bases, leaving 16 bases between the germline ends. The CDR3 spans 13 residues. CDR1 and CDR2 from the germline V gene are SGHTA and FQGTGA.

The genes are TRBV15 and TRBJ1-5; the D is unclear. Per germline, CDR1 LNHNV and CDR2 YYDKDF (reference sequence). This CDR3 contains 16 residues. V dropped 0 bases and J dropped 0 bases, with 9 bases sitting between them. This CDR3 is CATSRDHIYSNQPQHF. CDR3 DNA: TGTGCCACCAGCAGAGATCACATTTATAGCAATCAGCCCCAGCATTTT.

The chain couples TRBV6-5 to TRBJ1-2, with D possibly TRBD1 on 6 matching bases. This CDR3 has 13 amino acids. Germline loops: CDR1 MNHEY, CDR2 SVGAGI. Between the trimmed V and J ends, which lost 5 bases and 3 bases, there was a span of 10 bases. The CDR3 DNA reads TGTGCCAGCAGTCTACAGGGCTACTATGGCTACACCTTC. Translated, it gives CASSLQGYYGYTF.

The chain carries TRBV5-1 and TRBJ2-3; 8 bases map to TRBD2. The CDR3 runs 16 residues. CDR1 and CDR2 from the germline V gene are SGHRS and YFSETQ. With V trimmed by 0 bases and J by 1 base, 4 bases remained unmatched. The CDR3 loop reads CASSLAGAGGTDTQYF. In nucleotides, the CDR3 is TGCGCCAGCAGCTTGGCCGGAGCGGGGGGCACAGATACGCAGTATTTT.

The chain employs TRBV6-6 and TRBJ2-1; D is ambiguous. CDR3 length: 13 residues. Germline loops: CDR1 MNHNY, CDR2 SVGAGI (reference sequence). V lost 7 bases, J lost 10 bases, and 17 bases lay in between. This chain's CDR3 is CASTPPTSDEQFF. CDR3 nucleotides: TGTGCCAGCACCCCTCCAACCAGTGACGAGCAGTTCTTC.

This clone was seen more than once but under ten times. The chain carries TRBV21-1 and TRBJ1-5; TRBD1 is taken as the D call from the table, unchecked against the DNA. TRBV21-1 is flagged as a pseudogene. CDR3 size: 15 residues. As DNA, the CDR3 is TGTGCCAGCAGCCAATTCCGGGACACTAATCAGCCCCAGCATTTT. It encodes CASSQFRDTNQPQHF.

The chain links TRBV27 to TRBJ2-3; no reliable D call. The V gene lost 5 bases and the J gene lost 6 bases, with 12 bases spanning the gap. This CDR3 has 13 amino acids. Per the germline V gene, CDR1 is MNHEY and CDR2 is SMNVEV (reference sequence). CDR3 region: CASSTVGKDTQYF. The CDR3, as DNA: TGTGCCAGCAGTACAGTAGGGAAGGATACGCAGTATTTT.

This chain uses TRBV19 with TRBJ2-7; D might be TRBD1 (6 bases). The ends were cut back, 3 bases at V and 6 bases at J, with 18 bases in the middle. Germline CDR1 LNHDA, CDR2 SQIVND (reference sequence). The CDR3 contains 15 residues. The CDR3 spells CASSIGGTAGSEQYF. For the CDR3, the DNA is TGTGCCAGTAGTATTGGGGGCACCGCTGGGTCCGAGCAGTACTTC.

The chain joins TRBV5-1 to TRBJ2-7; 10 nucleotides agree with TRBD2. This CDR3 is 15 amino acids long. Germline loops: CDR1 SGHRS, CDR2 YFSETQ. V was pared by 0 bases and J by 2 bases, with 2 bases of the junction left unmatched. The CDR3 reads CASSLALAGAYEQYF. The CDR3 region has the DNA TGCGCCAGCAGCTTGGCCCTAGCGGGGGCCTACGAGCAGTACTTC.

The chain recombines TRBV19 with TRBJ1-1, with 10 bases lining up with TRBD1. Trimming at V came to 3 bases and at J to 4 bases, leaving 2 bases not matched to a gene. Per the germline V gene, CDR1 is LNHDA and CDR2 is SQIVND (reference sequence). This CDR3 is 14 amino acids long. CDR3 residues: CASSIGDRGTEAFF. The DNA of the CDR3 is TGTGCCAGTAGTATTGGGGACAGGGGCACTGAAGCTTTCTTT.

This clone was found a few times. The chain combines TRBV11-2 with TRBJ2-5; weak D call: TRBD1 (6 bases). V was pared by 6 bases and J by 4 bases, with 24 bases between. The germline V gene has CDR1 SGHAT and CDR2 FQNNGV. This CDR3 is built from 17 residues. The CDR3 coding sequence is TGTGCCAGCAGGCGCACAGGGCAGAATTACTTTTTAGAGACCCAGTACTTC. Translated: CASRRTGQNYFLETQYF.

V and J are TRBV4-1 and TRBJ2-7; D gene unclear. The CDR3 is 14 amino acids. In germline, CDR1 is MGHRA, CDR2 YSYEKL. V shed 4 bases and J shed 3 bases, with 13 bases lying between them. DNA of the CDR3: TGCGCCAGCAGCCCTGCGATGGGGAACTACGAGCAGTACTTC. It codes for CASSPAMGNYEQYF.

The V gene is TRBV6-5, the J gene TRBJ2-2, with D perhaps being TRBD1 or TRBD2 (7 bases each). Germline V gives CDR1 MNHEY, CDR2 SVGAGI. There are 13 residues in the CDR3. The V end lost 6 bases, the J end lost 9 bases, and 14 bases lay between the germline ends. The CDR3: CASRQGGRRELFF. CDR3 bases: TGTGCCAGCAGGCAGGGGGGGCGTAGGGAGCTGTTTTTT.

This rearrangement joins TRBV27 to TRBJ2-1; D is undetermined. The V gene's germline CDR1 is MNHEY and CDR2 SMNVEV (reference sequence). V dropped 4 bases and J dropped 8 bases, with 12 bases sitting between them. The CDR3 is 13 amino acids. The CDR3 reads CASSSRSPYEQFF. The CDR3 DNA reads TGTGCCAGCAGTTCAAGGTCCCCTTATGAGCAGTTCTTC.

The CDR3 here is CASSYFHRGTGELFF. The DNA for the CDR3 is TGTGCCAGCAGTTACTTTCACAGGGGGACCGGGGAGCTGTTTTTT. The gene calls are TRBV6-6 and TRBJ2-2, with TRBD1 matching over 8 bases. This CDR3 comprises 15 residues. Germline loops: CDR1 MNHNY, CDR2 SVGAGI (reference sequence). The junction had 3 bases not matched to a gene; V was cut back by 1 base and J by 5 bases.

This sequence joins TRBV6-5 and TRBJ1-6; D gene ambiguous. This CDR3 is built from 13 residues. Trimming removed 7 bases from V and 0 bases from J, with 4 bases in between. Germline V lookup: CDR1 MNHEY, CDR2 SVGAGI. This CDR3 reads CASKSSYNSPLHF. CDR3 nucleotide sequence: TGTGCCAGCAAAAGCTCCTATAATTCACCCCTCCACTTT.

The sample holds one count of this clone. The rearrangement uses TRBV28 and TRBJ2-5; perhaps D is TRBD1 or TRBD2 (6 bases each). V lost 8 bases to trimming and J lost 4 bases, with 14 bases between them. CDR1 and CDR2 from the germline V gene are MDHEN and SYDVKM. This CDR3 has 13 amino acids. This chain's CDR3 is CASLRGGRETQYF. The DNA for the CDR3 is TGTGCCAGCCTCCGTGGGGGGCGAGAGACCCAGTACTTC.

This chain links TRBV30 with TRBJ1-5; a weak D match, TRBD1 (6 bases). The CDR3 sequence is 13 residues long. The ends were cut back, 2 bases at V and 4 bases at J, with 9 bases in the middle. The germline V gene encodes CDR1 GTSNPN and CDR2 SVGIG (reference sequence). In DNA form, the CDR3 reads TGTGCCTGGAGTAAGGGGGGAAATCAGCCCCAGCATTTT. It translates to CAWSKGGNQPQHF. Full variable domain (missing parts from reference TRBV30 and TRBJ1-5): SQTIHQWPATLVQPVGSPLSLECTVEGTSNPNLYWYRQAAGRGLQLLFYSVGIGQISSEVPQNLSASRPQDRQFILSSKKLLLSDSGFYLCAWSKGGNQPQHFGDGTRLSIL.

This chain uses TRBV28 with TRBJ1-1; D ambiguous. Deletions cut 1 base from V and 7 bases from J, with 13 bases between. CDR3 length equals 14 residues. The germline CDR1 and CDR2 sequences are MDHEN and SYDVKM. CDR3 amino acids: CASSLFLREGEAFF. CDR3 DNA: TGTGCCAGCAGTTTATTTTTACGGGAAGGTGAAGCTTTCTTT.

This clone has only a few counts. The chain couples TRBV6-5 to TRBJ1-1, with D unresolved. The length of the CDR3 is 15 residues. Trimming shortened V by 2 bases and J by 2 bases, and 12 bases separated the two germline ends. Germline V gives CDR1 MNHEY, CDR2 SVGAGI. CDR3 DNA sequence: TGTGCCAGCAGTTACCTCGACATCACTAACACTGAAGCTTTCTTT. This codes for CASSYLDITNTEAFF.

V gene TRBV19 combines with J gene TRBJ1-5; D might be TRBD1 (6 bases). This CDR3 contains 16 residues. Trimming pared 7 bases from V and 4 bases from J, leaving 20 bases between. Germline V lookup: CDR1 LNHDA, CDR2 SQIVND (reference sequence). The CDR3 DNA is TGTGCCAGTACCCCTAACGGGGGGCGTGGGAATCAGCCCCAGCATTTT. Translated: CASTPNGGRGNQPQHF.